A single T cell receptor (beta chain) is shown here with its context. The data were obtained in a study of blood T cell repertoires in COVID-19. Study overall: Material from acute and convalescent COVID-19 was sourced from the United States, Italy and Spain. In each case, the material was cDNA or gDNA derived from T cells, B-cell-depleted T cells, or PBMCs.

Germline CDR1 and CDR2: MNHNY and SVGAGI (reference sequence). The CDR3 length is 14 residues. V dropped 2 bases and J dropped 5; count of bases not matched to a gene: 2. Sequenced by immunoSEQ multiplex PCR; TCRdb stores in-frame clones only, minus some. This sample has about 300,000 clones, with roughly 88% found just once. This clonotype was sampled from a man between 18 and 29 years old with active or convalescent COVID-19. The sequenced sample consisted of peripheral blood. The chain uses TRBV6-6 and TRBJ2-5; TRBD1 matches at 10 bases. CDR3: CASSYPGQGETQYF. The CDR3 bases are TGTGCCAGCAGTTACCCGGGACAGGGGGAGACCCAGTACTTC.